One TCR beta chain is described in this entry. The antigen remains unidentified. These data come from a study of CD8 T cells in ankylosing spondylitis. Study-wide points: A motif of eight highly homologous TCR beta variants was seen as apparently characteristic of ankylosing spondylitis blood. Reportedly, significant enrichment of disease-linked clones occurred in matched ankylosing spondylitis synovial fluid. Reactive arthritis synovial fluid and blood previously showed some of these motif variants.

CDR3 length: 15 residues. Germline values: CDR1 SGHTS, CDR2 YDEGEE. The V end lost 2 bases, the J end lost 8 bases, and 17 bases lay between the germline ends. Using quantitative 5'-RACE with molecular barcodes, the authors made TCR beta libraries. TCRdb reprocessed the 5' RACE reads with MiXCR, giving one entry per CDR3 protein. Altogether hundreds of thousands of distinct CDR3 sequences are present, 32% being singletons, with the ten largest covering roughly 4.2%. Sequenced input: blood, either unsorted or a sorted T cell fraction (not recorded which). V is TRBV5-8 and J is TRBJ2-1; D might be TRBD1 or TRBD2, each matching 5 bases. This sequence was found in a male donor with ankylosing spondylitis or in good health (not recorded which). CDR3 sequence: CASSLLGREWDEQFF. CDR3 in DNA: TGTGCCAGCAGCTTACTCGGCAGGGAGTGGGATGAGCAGTTCTTC.